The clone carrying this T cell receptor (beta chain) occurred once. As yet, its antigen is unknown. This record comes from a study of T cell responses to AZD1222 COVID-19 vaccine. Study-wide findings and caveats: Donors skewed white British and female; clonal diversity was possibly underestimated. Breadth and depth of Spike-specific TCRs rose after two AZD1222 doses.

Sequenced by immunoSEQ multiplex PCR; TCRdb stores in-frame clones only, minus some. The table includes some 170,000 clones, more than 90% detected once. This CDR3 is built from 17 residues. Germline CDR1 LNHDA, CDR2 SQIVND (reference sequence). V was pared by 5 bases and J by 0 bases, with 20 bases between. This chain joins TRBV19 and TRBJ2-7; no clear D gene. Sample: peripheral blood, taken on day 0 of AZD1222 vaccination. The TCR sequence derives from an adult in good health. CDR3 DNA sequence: TGTGCCAGTAGTCTAAGACTGGAAGCCGTCCCCTCCTACGAGCAGTACTTC. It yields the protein CASSLRLEAVPSYEQYF.